The text below deals with one T cell receptor beta chain. The specificity of this receptor is unknown. One base away there is no much larger clone; base qualities are not given. The data derive from a study of graft-versus-host responses after intestinal transplantation (dated by TCRdb to about 2021). In terms of the full investigation: Multivisceral, liver-intestinal, or isolated intestinal transplants were received by the recipients. Every recipient was given anti-thymocyte globulin induction, then maintenance tacrolimus and steroids for around three years. Bulk TCR-beta CDR3 sequencing was used to track graft-versus-host and host-versus-graft alloreactive T cell clones in the graft, circulation and bone marrow after intestinal transplantation. Rather than going through the commercial service, samples from a few later patients were sequenced in-house on an Illumina MiSeq and processed with MiXCR. A peak of at least 4% donor T cells among recipient peripheral blood mononuclear cells was the definition used for donor T cell macrochimerism. The cohort enrolled about two dozen intestinal transplant recipients, one of whom was a retransplant, and 3 patients without pretransplant specimens were excluded. To identify alloreactive clones, pre-transplant mixed lymphocyte reaction products were sequenced and compared with unstimulated pre-transplant donor and recipient T cells.

The library was produced with the immunoSEQ multiplex PCR assay. For most patients, genomic DNA was isolated with the Qiagen DNeasy Blood and Tissue Kit and sent frozen to Adaptive Biotechnologies for TCR sequencing. For most patients, genomic DNA was subjected to high-throughput TCR-beta CDR3 sequencing by Adaptive Biotechnologies. In the source study's methods: TCR sequencing data for around 19 patients were retrieved from Adaptive's ImmunoSEQ software; a few other patients were processed with MiXCR and VDJtools. CD4 versus CD8 sorting errors were corrected by removing sequences found in both subsets at a frequency ratio below 5:1. CDR3 nucleotide sequences shared between donor and recipient were removed because their origin could not be assigned. Alloreactive clones required at least 2-fold expansion over unstimulated cells and minimum CFSE-low frequency of 0.002% (template counts) or 0.001% (read counts). Mappable clones were those detected in sequenced pre-transplant spleen, lymph node, or MLR CFSE-low populations of the donor or recipient. The cumulative frequency of alloreactive clones was calculated as a percentage of all sequences, weighted by copy number. This immuneACCESS table, as held by TCRdb, lists in-frame sequences with V and J called but not all clones. Of the missing ones, under half trace to an unresolved V gene in checked studies; the others have no known cause. D and trimming were read from the DNA, whereas the V and J calls and clone size are those reported in that table. Recorded for this sample are 90,000 to 150,000 clones; just under 95% of them occurred a single time. The ten largest clones take up approximately 0.11% of the sample.

Spanning cysteine to phenylalanine, the CDR3 consists of 18 amino acids. Only the CDR3 part of the read is kept: 54 bases, read in frame from the first base. Ends trimmed: V by 1 base, J by 5 bases; bases unmatched to a gene: 14. From the germline V gene, CDR1 is SGHTA and CDR2 is FQGNSA. The time point label, read with the paper, signifies: cells obtained before transplantation from donor or recipient. CD3+CD4+ and CD3+CD8+ populations were FACS-sorted from unstimulated pre-transplant donor and recipient cells taken from spleen or lymph nodes. What the authors observed across the whole study: Peak levels of circulating GvH clones were associated with declines in HvG clones early after transplant. In the allografts of patients with donor T cell macrochimerism, GvH to HvG T cell clonal ratios were high. The relatively low number and heterogeneity of intestinal transplant patients limited the conclusions. GvH clones were detected in recipient bone marrow, and some appeared earlier in ileal mucosa or blood, consistent with an intestinal mucosal origin.

The sequence came from a human donor who received an intestinal transplant. The sequenced sample was unstimulated CD4+ T cells sorted from spleen or lymph node cells, obtained before intestinal transplant. The V gene is TRBV7-2 and the J gene is TRBJ2-5, with TRBD2 matching 9 junction bases. CDR3 protein: CASSLGPARAGGRETQYF. The sequenced DNA is TGTGCCAGCAGCTTAGGCCCCGCCCGAGCGGGAGGTCGGGAGACCCAGTACTTC.